The 21 T cell receptor beta chains below were found in one sample sequenced in a study of blood T cell repertoires in COVID-19. TCRdb's table, derived via immunoSEQ multiplex PCR, lists solely in-frame clones and lacks some. The table lists hundreds of thousands of clones, about nine tenths of them singletons. Material for sequencing was PBMCs or T cells enriched from blood (not recorded which). The source is a man aged 50 to 60 who had been exposed to COVID-19.

The rearrangement uses TRBV28 and TRBJ2-7, with 8 bases identical to TRBD2. The ends lost 5 bases at V and 2 bases at J; junction bases unmatched: 2. The CDR3 covers 13 residues. Per the germline V gene, CDR1 is MDHEN and CDR2 is SYDVKM. The CDR3 reads CASSSGSTYEQYV. DNA for the CDR3: TGTGCCAGCAGTAGCGGGAGTACCTACGAGCAGTACGTC.

This clone has a single count. V gene TRBV5-1 combines with J gene TRBJ2-3; possibly TRBD1 for D (6 bases). The CDR3 is made up of 13 amino acids. Germline V CDR1 and CDR2: SGHRS, YFSETQ. V gave up 0 bases and J gave up 5 bases, with 7 bases separating them. The CDR3 nucleotides read TGCGCCAGCAGCTTGGGGGGGCGAGATACGCAGTATTTT. This sequence encodes CASSLGGRDTQYF.

The chain carries TRBV30 and TRBJ2-5; 9 bases align to TRBD1. Unmatched junction bases numbered 14, after V lost 5 bases and J lost 4 bases. CDR3 length: 16 amino acids. Germline values: CDR1 GTSNPN, CDR2 SVGIG (reference sequence). CDR3 nucleotides: TGTGCCTGGGACAGGGGGAGAGCGTCCTATCTAGAGACCCAGTACTTC. Translated: CAWDRGRASYLETQYF.

V is TRBV18 and J is TRBJ1-4; 7 nucleotides line up with TRBD1. CDR3 length equals 15 residues. J lost 8 bases, V lost 1 base, and 7 bases had no gene match. CDR1 and CDR2 (germline): KGHSH, LQKENI. CDR3 amino acids: CASSPLTGEGEKLFF. As DNA, the CDR3 is TGTGCCAGCTCACCACTTACAGGGGAAGGCGAAAAACTGTTTTTT.

This chain uses TRBV30 with TRBJ1-2; D is possibly TRBD1 (6 bases). Between the trimmed V and J ends, which lost 2 bases and 4 bases, there was a span of 8 bases. The CDR3 has 12 amino acids. The germline CDR1 and CDR2 sequences are GTSNPN and SVGIG (reference sequence). The CDR3 DNA sequence: TGTGCCTGGAGTCAGACAGGCTATGGCTACACCTTC. Protein: CAWSQTGYGYTF.

The chain recombines TRBV11-3 with TRBJ1-1; D unresolved. CDR1 and CDR2 from the germline V gene are SGHNT and YENEEA. The V end lost 5 bases, the J end lost 3 bases, and 13 bases lay between the germline ends. This CDR3 has 14 residues. CDR3 protein: CASSARTTHTEAFF. The CDR3 DNA reads as TGTGCCAGCAGCGCGCGGACTACACACACTGAAGCTTTCTTT.

The chain links TRBV19 to TRBJ1-2; TRBD1 agrees at 11 bases. The germline gives CDR1 LNHDA, CDR2 SQIVND (reference sequence). This CDR3 is built from 16 residues. Losses at the gene ends were 7 bases for V and 2 bases for J; bases not matched to a gene: 9. CDR3 DNA sequence: TGTGCCAGTACCAACGGACAGGGGGCCACCAACTATGGCTACACCTTC. Translating it yields CASTNGQGATNYGYTF.

V and J are TRBV9 and TRBJ2-1; 8 bases agree with TRBD1. This CDR3 contains 15 residues. Germline V gene lookup returns CDR1 SGDLS and CDR2 YYNGEE. Trimming at V came to 4 bases and at J to 5 bases, leaving 8 bases not matched to a gene. The CDR3 bases are TGTGCCAGCAGCCCCGGACAGGGCAGAAACAATGAGCAGTTCTTC. Its protein is CASSPGQGRNNEQFF.

The gene calls are TRBV7-9 and TRBJ1-1; 8 positions match TRBD1. The CDR3 covers 14 residues. Trimming cost V 5 bases and J 4 bases; bases outside gene matches: 6. CDR1 and CDR2 (germline): SEHNR, FQNEAQ (reference sequence). The CDR3 protein is CASSPQGAATEAFF. CDR3 nucleotide sequence: TGTGCCAGCAGCCCGCAGGGGGCAGCCACTGAAGCTTTCTTT. Full variable domain (rest looked up from reference TRBV7-9 and TRBJ1-1): DTGVSQNPRHKITKRGQNVTFRCDPISEHNRLYWYRQTLGQGPEFLTYFQNEAQLEKSRLLSDRFSAERPKGSFSTLEIQRTEQGDSAMYLCASSPQGAATEAFFGQGTRLTVV.

CDR3 residues: CASSLTGSNSPLHF. The CDR3 DNA reads TGTGCCAGCAGCTTAACTGGGAGTAATTCACCCCTCCACTTT. The V gene is TRBV11-2, the J gene TRBJ1-6; no reliable D call. Germline CDR1 is SGHAT and CDR2 is FQNNGV. The CDR3 is 14 residues long. Trimming left V 2 bases short and J 6 bases short, with 8 bases between.

The V call is TRBV19, the J call TRBJ2-4; 10 positions match TRBD1. The junction had 9 bases not matched to a gene; V was cut back by 0 bases and J by 4 bases. There are 18 residues in the CDR3. Germline loops: CDR1 LNHDA, CDR2 SQIVND (reference sequence). CDR3 region: CASSIDLSGQGRKNIQYF. The CDR3 bases are TGTGCCAGTAGTATAGATCTATCGGGACAGGGGCGGAAAAACATTCAGTACTTC.

This chain's CDR3 is CASSLTGQGNYNEQFF. The CDR3 nucleotides read TGCGCCAGCAGCCTCACAGGACAGGGTAACTACAATGAGCAGTTCTTC. This chain uses TRBV5-1 with TRBJ2-1, with TRBD1 matching 8 bases. The germline gives CDR1 SGHRS, CDR2 YFSETQ. The CDR3 sequence is 16 residues long. The V and J ends lost 4 bases and 3 bases, in that order; junction bases with no gene match: 9.

The V and J genes are TRBV27 and TRBJ2-3; a possible D gene is TRBD1 (5 bases). The CDR3 is 16 residues long. The V end was cut by 7 bases, the J end by 6 bases, with 23 bases between. The germline gives CDR1 MNHEY, CDR2 SMNVEV (reference sequence). The CDR3 DNA follows: TGTGCCAGCATCGAGCTGGGCAGGGCAGACCGGGATACGCAGTATTTT. This codes for CASIELGRADRDTQYF.

This clone was detected only once. The J gene is TRBJ2-2, the V gene TRBV14; perhaps TRBD2 as D (5 bases). V was pared by 0 bases and J by 6 bases, with 17 bases between. This CDR3 is 17 amino acids long. CDR1 and CDR2 (germline): SGHDN, FVKESK. The CDR3 region is CASSQEIGTTRAGELFF. The DNA of the CDR3 is TGTGCCAGCAGCCAAGAAATTGGTACGACGAGGGCCGGGGAGCTGTTTTTT.

The chain carries TRBV5-1 and TRBJ1-1; TRBD1 agrees at 8 bases. Germline lookup yields CDR1 SGHRS and CDR2 YFSETQ. This CDR3 has 13 residues. The junction had 5 bases not matched to a gene; V was cut back by 8 bases and J by 2 bases. CDR3 DNA: TGCGCCAGTTTTTCAGGGGGCAACACTGAAGCTTTCTTT. Its translation: CASFSGGNTEAFF. The whole variable domain, filled in from reference TRBV5-1 and TRBJ1-1, reads KAGVTQTPRYLIKTRGQQVTLSCSPISGHRSVSWYQQTPGQGLQFLFEYFSETQRNKGNFPGRFSGRQFSNSRSEMNVSTLELGDSALYLCASFSGGNTEAFFGQGTRLTVV.

About this clone: The junction does not match germline at one end; this may be a read error. The chain carries TRBV7-7 and TRBJ2-1, with D possibly TRBD2 on 5 matching bases. CDR1 is SSHAT, CDR2 FNYEAQ, per germline (reference sequence). The CDR3 has 15 amino acids. This CDR3 is CASSLLSAAYNEQFF. CDR3 coding DNA: TGTGCTAGCAGCTTACTTAGCGCGGCCTACAATGAGCAGTTCTTC. The full variable domain, rest sourced from reference TRBV7-7 and TRBJ2-1, is GAGVSQSPRYKVTKRGQDVTLRCDPISSHATLYWYQQALGQGPEFLTYFNYEAQPDKSGLPSDRFSAERPEGSISTLTIQRTEQRDSAMYRCASSLLSAAYNEQFFGPGTRLTVL.

The chain links TRBV12-3 or TRBV12-4 to TRBJ2-1; D may be TRBD2 (6 bases). Trimming took off 7 bases at V and 6 bases at J, with 13 bases between the two ends. CDR3 length: 13 residues. CDR3 sequence reads: CASTLLGGNEQFF. CDR3 coding DNA: TGTGCCAGCACCCTTCTGGGGGGCAATGAGCAGTTCTTC.

The genes are TRBV5-8 and TRBJ2-1; a possible D gene is TRBD1 (6 bases). Between the trimmed V and J ends, which lost 7 bases and 0 bases, there was a span of 17 bases. Germline V CDR1 and CDR2: SGHTS, YDEGEE. CDR3 length equals 16 residues. The CDR3 loop is CASHTYRAYSYNEQFF. In DNA, the CDR3 is TGTGCCAGCCACACCTACAGGGCTTACTCCTACAATGAGCAGTTCTTC.

V gene TRBV9 combines with J gene TRBJ1-4; TRBD1 is a possible D gene (5 bases). The CDR3 covers 14 residues. CDR1 and CDR2 (germline): SGDLS, YYNGEE. Between the trimmed V and J ends, which lost 6 bases and 3 bases, there was a span of 12 bases. The CDR3 DNA reads TGTGCCAGCACCCCGACGGGGGCTAATGAAAAACTGTTTTTT. This encodes CASTPTGANEKLFF.

The chain couples TRBV27 to TRBJ2-3; 7 positions agree with TRBD2. CDR1 is MNHEY, CDR2 SMNVEV, per germline (reference sequence). Trimming took 2 bases from V and 6 from J; bases not matched to a gene: 8. This CDR3 contains 15 residues. This CDR3 is CASSLIGRREDTQYF. CDR3 in DNA: TGTGCCAGCAGTTTAATAGGTAGGCGGGAGGATACGCAGTATTTT.

This clone was recorded once. V and J are TRBV5-4 and TRBJ1-2, with D tentatively TRBD1 (5 bases). The V end was cut by 0 bases, the J end by 3 bases, with 9 bases between. Germline V gives CDR1 SGHNT, CDR2 YYREEE (reference sequence). This CDR3 is built from 14 residues. Here the CDR3 DNA reads TGTGCCAGCAGCTTGGGACAGCGTGACTATGGCTACACCTTC. Translated: CASSLGQRDYGYTF.